Reported below is one T cell receptor (beta chain). Its target is unknown. The data belong to a study of shared clonotypes between healthy human individuals. Broader study findings: Among donors, clonotype sharing was expected to be affected by sequencing depth. It was only blood that was sampled, and tissue repertoires likely differ.

This CDR3 spans 14 amino acids. V was shortened by 2 bases and J by 1 base, with 8 bases between the two germline ends. CDR1 and CDR2 from the germline V gene are MNHEY and SMNVEV (reference sequence). Ten immunoSEQ deep assay plates served to sequence unsorted PBMC DNA. Profiling relied on immunoSEQ multiplex PCR, and the TCRdb table lists in-frame clones only, not all of them. The sample comprises around 500,000 clones, less than 80% of which are singletons, and about 12% rests with the top ten. The clonotype was recovered from a woman aged 40 to 50 in good health. Some clones in this sample may be carry-over from other donors' samples. Input material: PBMCs. The chain combines TRBV27 with TRBJ1-1, with D maybe TRBD1 (5 bases). This CDR3 is CASSLVGGNTEAFF. DNA of the CDR3: TGTGCCAGCAGTTTAGTGGGGGGGAACACTGAAGCTTTCTTT.